Detailed here is one T cell receptor beta chain. This sample was taken from a study of blood T cell repertoires in COVID-19. In the study overall: T cells, B-cell-depleted T cells, or PBMCs supplied cDNA or gDNA.

Per germline, CDR1 KGHSH and CDR2 LQKENI. V shed 1 base and J shed 8 bases, with 8 bases lying between them. CDR3 length: 13 amino acids. Per the original methods: Scientists estimated how many nucleated cells there were by amplifying reference gene primers. Data came from immunoSEQ multiplex PCR; TCRdb stores just in-frame clones and leaves some out. V and J calls and clone size are those listed in that table; D and trimming were worked out from the DNA. The sample contains 150,000 to 200,000 clones, 70% to 90% of which appear only once. This chain joins TRBV18 and TRBJ1-4, with D unresolved. Input material: peripheral blood. The source is a woman between 65 and 79 years old with acute or convalescent COVID-19. The CDR3 nucleotides are TGTGCCAGCTCACCACTGTCGGGGGAAAAACTGTTTTTT. It codes for CASSPLSGEKLFF.